Sequencing of this TCR beta chain was carried out in a study of T cell responses to AZD1222 COVID-19 vaccine. The CDR3 loop spans 21 amino acids. Germline V gene sequence: CDR1 MGHRA, CDR2 YSYEKL. Losses at the gene ends were 4 bases for V and 1 base for J; bases not matched to a gene: 17. Overall study findings and caveats: No repertoire was sampled before or during the peak T cell response, only after it.

The method was immunoSEQ multiplex PCR; TCRdb's version includes in-frame clones alone and lacks a portion of them. In the table there are about 170,000 clones, 90% to 95% of which are singletons. A note on this clone: Its antigen is as yet unknown.

Sequenced here: peripheral blood, sampled on day 0 of AZD1222 vaccination. This sequence originates from an adult in good health. The genes are TRBV4-1 and TRBJ2-7; 15 bases match TRBD2. The CDR3 region has the DNA TGCGCCAGCAGCCGAGGACCTGGAACGGGACTAGCGGGAGGACCTTCCTACGAGCAGTACTTC. Amino acids: CASSRGPGTGLAGGPSYEQYF.